This TCR beta chain came from a study of tumor-infiltrating lymphocytes in primary liver carcinoma. Study-wide context: T1-T3 N0M0 was the stage of the tumors, which were about 4.2 to 11 cm across. Sequenced samples came back with roughly 3.65 to 8 million productive TCRbeta reads, and the counts looked alike across tissue types. Study observations and caveats: Pairs comparing tumor with adjacent tissue or blood overlapped less than pairs drawn from tumor regions. Tumor top-250-clone fractions significantly exceeded those of blood (p = 0.039).

Germline DNA was also extracted, with blood RNA taken from unsorted whole blood. The count of this clonotype is one. Its cognate antigen is unknown. This clone may be a read error of a much larger clone one base away. The template, roughly 0.45 ug total RNA, yielded TCR beta cDNA made with a constant-region primer. Three rounds of nested multiplex PCR with slightly modified ARM-PCR produced TCR beta libraries. The opening two PCR rounds, about 10 cycles each, paired TRBV1-TRBV30 forward primers with a C-beta reverse primer. TCRdb redid the calling of the multiplex PCR reads with MiXCR, one entry per CDR3 protein. Here the sample spans just over 300,000 distinct CDR3 sequences, almost 60% being singletons. CDR3 length: 16 residues. The trim removed 5 bases at V and 4 bases at J, leaving 14 bases unmatched. Germline values: CDR1 SQVTM, CDR2 ANQGSEA.

J is TRBJ2-3 and V is TRBV29-1, with 8 bases identical to TRBD2. The clonotype was recovered from a woman under 40 with primary liver carcinoma and hepatitis B virus infection. Sequencing used peripheral blood. In DNA, the CDR3 is TGCAGCGTTCCACCGGGACTAACGGGAGGGTCAGATACGCAGTATTTT. This encodes CSVPPGLTGGSDTQYF.